Sequencing of this TCR beta chain was carried out in a study of regulatory T cells in long-lasting Graves disease. Germline assignment: CDR1 LGHDT and CDR2 YNNKEL (reference sequence). The CDR3 is 15 amino acids. V was pared by 0 bases and J by 3 bases, with 12 bases between. According to the study, TCR beta libraries were built with iRepertoire HTBI primers and CDR3-region Arm-PCR. MiXCR, run by TCRdb on the multiplex PCR reads, gives a single entry per CDR3 protein. The sample records more than 350,000 distinct CDR3 sequences, under 15% being singletons. Time point here: newly diagnosed GD, antithyroid drugs for less than 3 months. PBMC-extracted RNA yielded the TCR library. This clonotype was seen repeatedly, ten times or more. The sample was also reused in another study, on T cells in Graves' hyperthyroidism and ophthalmopathy.

Sequencing used peripheral blood mononuclear cells (PBMCs), obtained at new diagnosis, from a patient treated with antithyroid drugs. The genes are TRBV3-1 and TRBJ2-7; D is uncertain. The source is a woman in her 30s with Graves disease. The CDR3 coding sequence is TGTGCCAGCAGCCAAGATCCTGGATTCGGCTACGAGCAGTACTTC. Its protein is CASSQDPGFGYEQYF.